The 2 T cell receptor beta chains in this list originate from one sample, sequenced in a study of Graves' ophthalmopathy and Graves' hyperthyroidism. RNA transcripts were the template, and TCR beta CDR3 regions were amplified from them. HTBI primers served in a first-round RT-PCR, which a second-round multiplex PCR followed. TCRdb re-called the multiplex PCR reads through MiXCR, storing one row per CDR3 protein. The table shows hundreds of thousands of distinct CDR3 sequences, with roughly 39% occurring only once. Source material: peripheral blood. These receptors came from an adult man with Graves' ophthalmopathy.

The chain has TRBV10-3 and TRBJ1-1, with D unclear. Trimming took off 2 bases at V and 1 base at J, with 11 bases between the two ends. Germline CDR1 and CDR2: ENHRY and SYGVKD. The length of the CDR3 is 15 residues. CDR3 coding DNA: TGTGCCATCAGTGAGAATGGCAGCCCGAACACTGAAGCTTTCTTT. Translating it yields CAISENGSPNTEAFF.

V gene TRBV7-9 combines with J gene TRBJ1-6; 7 nucleotides agree with TRBD1. Trimming took 8 bases from V and 7 from J; bases not matched to a gene: 20. The CDR3 is made up of 18 amino acids. Germline values: CDR1 SEHNR, CDR2 FQNEAQ (reference sequence). The CDR3 DNA reads TGTGCCAGCTCACCACCAACAGGGGTTGCGGTGGGAAATTCACCCCTCCACTTT. Protein product: CASSPPTGVAVGNSPLHF.